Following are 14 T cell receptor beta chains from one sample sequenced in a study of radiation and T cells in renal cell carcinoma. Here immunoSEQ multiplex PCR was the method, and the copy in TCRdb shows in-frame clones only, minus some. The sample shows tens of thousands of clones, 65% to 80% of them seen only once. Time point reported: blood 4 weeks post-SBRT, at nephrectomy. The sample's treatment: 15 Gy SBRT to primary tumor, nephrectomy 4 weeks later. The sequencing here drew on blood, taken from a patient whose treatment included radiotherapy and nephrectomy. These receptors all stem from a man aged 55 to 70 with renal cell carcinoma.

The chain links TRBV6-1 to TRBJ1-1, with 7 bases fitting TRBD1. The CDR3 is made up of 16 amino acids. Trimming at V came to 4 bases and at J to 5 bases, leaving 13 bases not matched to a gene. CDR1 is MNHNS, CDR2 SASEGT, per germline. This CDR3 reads CASSAFLDREETEAFF. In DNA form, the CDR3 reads TGTGCCAGCAGTGCCTTCTTAGACAGGGAGGAAACTGAAGCTTTCTTT.

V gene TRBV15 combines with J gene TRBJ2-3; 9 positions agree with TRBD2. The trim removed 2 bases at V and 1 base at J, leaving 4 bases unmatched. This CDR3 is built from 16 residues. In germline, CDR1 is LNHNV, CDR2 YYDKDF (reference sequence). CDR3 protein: CATSRPSGDGTDTQYF. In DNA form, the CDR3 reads TGTGCCACCAGCAGACCTAGCGGGGACGGCACAGATACGCAGTATTTT.

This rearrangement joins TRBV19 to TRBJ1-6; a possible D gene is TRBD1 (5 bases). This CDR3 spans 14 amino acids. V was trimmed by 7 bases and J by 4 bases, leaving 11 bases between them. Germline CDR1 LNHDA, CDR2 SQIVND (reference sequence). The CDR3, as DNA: TGTGCCAGTACCCCCCAGGGTTATAATTCACCCCTCCACTTT. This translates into CASTPQGYNSPLHF.

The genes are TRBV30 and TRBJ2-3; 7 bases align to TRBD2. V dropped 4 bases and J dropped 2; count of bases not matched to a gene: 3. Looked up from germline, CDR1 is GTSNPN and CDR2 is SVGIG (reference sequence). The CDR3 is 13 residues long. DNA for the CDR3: TGTGCCTGGACTAGCGGACACACAGATACGCAGTATTTT. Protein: CAWTSGHTDTQYF.

The CDR3 DNA follows: TGCGCCAGCAGCCAAGATCGGGCCGCGGGCTACGAGCAGTACTTC. As protein: CASSQDRAAGYEQYF. This sequence joins TRBV4-3 and TRBJ2-7; maybe TRBD2 (5 bases). Germline CDR1 LGHNA, CDR2 YSLEER. The CDR3 has 15 amino acids. V was shortened by 0 bases and J by 3 bases, with 12 bases between the two germline ends.

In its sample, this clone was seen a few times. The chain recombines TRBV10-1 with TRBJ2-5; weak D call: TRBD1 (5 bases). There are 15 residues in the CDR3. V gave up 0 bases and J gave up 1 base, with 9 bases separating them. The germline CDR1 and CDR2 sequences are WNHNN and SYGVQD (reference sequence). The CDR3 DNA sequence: TGCGCCAGCAGTGAGTCTATGACAGCCCAAGAGACCCAGTACTTC. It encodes CASSESMTAQETQYF.

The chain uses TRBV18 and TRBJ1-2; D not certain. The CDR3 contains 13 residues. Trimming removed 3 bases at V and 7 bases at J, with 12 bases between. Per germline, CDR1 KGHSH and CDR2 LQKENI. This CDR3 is CASSPAMARGYTF. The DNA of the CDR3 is TGTGCCAGCTCACCGGCGATGGCCCGTGGCTACACCTTC.

The CDR3 DNA is TGTGCCAGCAGCCCAACCGGGACTAGCGGGGTGGGGACCCAGTACTTC. This gives the protein CASSPTGTSGVGTQYF. V usage is TRBV11-2 and J usage is TRBJ2-5; 13 nucleotides align to TRBD2. J gave up 7 bases and V 5 bases, and 10 bases lay outside the gene matches. This CDR3 is built from 16 residues. Per the germline V gene, CDR1 is SGHAT and CDR2 is FQNNGV.

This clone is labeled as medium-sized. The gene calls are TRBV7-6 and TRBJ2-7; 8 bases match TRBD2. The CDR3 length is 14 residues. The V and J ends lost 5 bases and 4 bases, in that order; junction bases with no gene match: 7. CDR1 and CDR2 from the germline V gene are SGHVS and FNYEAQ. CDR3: CASSPRGGRYEQYF. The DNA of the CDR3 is TGTGCCAGCAGCCCCCGGGGGGGGCGATACGAGCAGTACTTC.

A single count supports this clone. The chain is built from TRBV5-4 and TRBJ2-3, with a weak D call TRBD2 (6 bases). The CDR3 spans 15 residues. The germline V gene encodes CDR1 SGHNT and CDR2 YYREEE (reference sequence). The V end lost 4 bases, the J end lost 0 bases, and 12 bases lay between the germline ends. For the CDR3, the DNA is TGTGCCAGCAGCCTGCGGGATGCGAGCACAGATACGCAGTATTTT. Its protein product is CASSLRDASTDTQYF.

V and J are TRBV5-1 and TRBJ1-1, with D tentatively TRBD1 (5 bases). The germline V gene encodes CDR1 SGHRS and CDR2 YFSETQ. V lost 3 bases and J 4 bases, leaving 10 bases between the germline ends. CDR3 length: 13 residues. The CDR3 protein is CASSSWGSTEAFF. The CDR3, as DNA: TGCGCCAGCAGCTCTTGGGGGTCCACTGAAGCTTTCTTT.

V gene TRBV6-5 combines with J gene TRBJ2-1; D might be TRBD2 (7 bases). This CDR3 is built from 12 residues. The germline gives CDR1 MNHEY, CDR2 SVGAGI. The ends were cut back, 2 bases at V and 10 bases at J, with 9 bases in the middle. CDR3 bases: TGTGCCAGCAGTTACCGCGGGGGCGAGCAGTTCTTC. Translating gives CASSYRGGEQFF.

The CDR3 region is CASSVGQGDGAFF. CDR3 in DNA: TGTGCCAGCAGCGTAGGACAGGGGGATGGAGCTTTCTTT. J is TRBJ1-1 and V is TRBV9; 9 bases match TRBD1. CDR1 is SGDLS, CDR2 YYNGEE, per germline. CDR3 size: 13 residues. Losses at the gene ends were 0 bases for V and 10 bases for J; bases not matched to a gene: 4.

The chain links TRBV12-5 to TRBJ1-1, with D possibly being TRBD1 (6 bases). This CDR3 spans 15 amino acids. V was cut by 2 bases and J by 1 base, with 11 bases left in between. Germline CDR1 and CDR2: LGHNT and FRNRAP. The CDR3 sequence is CASGLLGGENTEAFF. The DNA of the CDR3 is TGTGCTAGTGGTTTGTTAGGGGGGGAGAACACTGAAGCTTTCTTT.